One T cell receptor beta chain is described in this entry. The sample comes from a study of blood T cells in healthy people across ages. A second PCR, run for roughly 6 to 11 cycles, used a sample-barcoded 5' primer plus a J-beta primer mix. TCRdb called the 5' RACE reads again in MiXCR, with one record for every CDR3 protein. The table records more than 1.4 million distinct CDR3 sequences, approximately 40% of them present only once. The sequence was collected from a woman aged 18-29 years in good health. Sequenced input: blood.

Here the CDR3 DNA reads TGTGCCAGCAGTCGCTTCCCCCGGGACAGGGAAGAGGCCGGGGAGCTGTTTTTT. This encodes CASSRFPRDREEAGELFF. This chain connects TRBV27 to TRBJ2-2, with TRBD1 identical over 9 bases. This CDR3 spans 18 amino acids. V lost 5 bases and J lost 6; bases outside the gene matches: 16. Germline CDR1 MNHEY, CDR2 SMNVEV (reference sequence).